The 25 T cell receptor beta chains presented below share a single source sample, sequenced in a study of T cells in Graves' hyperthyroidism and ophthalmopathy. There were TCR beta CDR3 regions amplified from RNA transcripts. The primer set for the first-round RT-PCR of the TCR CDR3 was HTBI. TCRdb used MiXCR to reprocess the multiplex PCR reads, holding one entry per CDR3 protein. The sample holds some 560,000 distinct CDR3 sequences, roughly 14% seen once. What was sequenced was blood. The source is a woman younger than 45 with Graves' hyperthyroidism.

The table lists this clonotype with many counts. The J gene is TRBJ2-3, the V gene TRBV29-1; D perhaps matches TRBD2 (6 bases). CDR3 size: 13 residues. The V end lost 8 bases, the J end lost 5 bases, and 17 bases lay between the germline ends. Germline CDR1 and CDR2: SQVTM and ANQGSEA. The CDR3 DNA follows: TGCAGCTCCACTGGGGACTCCCTAGATACGCAGTATTTT. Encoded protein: CSSTGDSLDTQYF.

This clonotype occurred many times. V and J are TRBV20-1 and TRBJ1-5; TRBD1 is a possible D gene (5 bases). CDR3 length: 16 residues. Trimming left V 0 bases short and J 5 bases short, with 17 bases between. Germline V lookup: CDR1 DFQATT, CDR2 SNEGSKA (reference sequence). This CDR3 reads CSARDRMGGTHQPQHF. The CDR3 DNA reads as TGCAGTGCTAGAGATAGGATGGGGGGGACCCATCAGCCCCAGCATTTT.

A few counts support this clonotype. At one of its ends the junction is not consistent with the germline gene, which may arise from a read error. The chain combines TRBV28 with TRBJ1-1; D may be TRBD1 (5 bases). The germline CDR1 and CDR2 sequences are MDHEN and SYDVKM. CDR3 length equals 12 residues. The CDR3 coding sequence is TGTGCCAGCAACGAGGCGGACACTGAAACTTTCTTT. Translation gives CASNEADTETFF.

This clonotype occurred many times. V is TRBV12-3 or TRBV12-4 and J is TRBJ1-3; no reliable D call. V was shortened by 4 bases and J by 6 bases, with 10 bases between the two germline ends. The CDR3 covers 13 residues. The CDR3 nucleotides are TGTGCCAGCAGTTCCCGAGGCATAAACACCATATATTTT. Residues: CASSSRGINTIYF.

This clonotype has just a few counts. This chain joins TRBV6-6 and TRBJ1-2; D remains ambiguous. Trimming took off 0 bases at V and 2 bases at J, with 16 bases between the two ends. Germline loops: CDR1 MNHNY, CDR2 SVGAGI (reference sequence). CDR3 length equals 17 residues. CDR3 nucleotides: TGTGCCAGCAGTTACTCGAGTATCGGCAGAAACAACTATGGCTACACCTTC. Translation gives CASSYSSIGRNNYGYTF.

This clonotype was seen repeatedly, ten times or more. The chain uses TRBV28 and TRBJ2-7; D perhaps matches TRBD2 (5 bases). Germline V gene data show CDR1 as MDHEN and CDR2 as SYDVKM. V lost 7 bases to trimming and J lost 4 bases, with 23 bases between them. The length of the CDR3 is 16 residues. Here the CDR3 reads CASKTGISRAVYEQYF. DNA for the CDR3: TGTGCCAGCAAGACCGGGATATCGAGGGCGGTATACGAGCAGTACTTC.

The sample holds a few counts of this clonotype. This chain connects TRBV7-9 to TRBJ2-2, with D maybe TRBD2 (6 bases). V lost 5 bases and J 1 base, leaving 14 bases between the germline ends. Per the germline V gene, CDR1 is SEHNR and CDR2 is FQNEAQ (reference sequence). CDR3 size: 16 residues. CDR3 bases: TGTGCCAGCAGCGGGCCCCGGGACTGGAACACCGGGGAGCTGTTTTTT. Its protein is CASSGPRDWNTGELFF.

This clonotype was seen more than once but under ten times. This CDR3 is CSARDGRAAVETQYF. The CDR3 coding sequence is TGCAGTGCTAGAGACGGCCGGGCGGCGGTGGAGACCCAGTACTTC. The chain recombines TRBV20-1 with TRBJ2-5; no definite D call. Deletions cut 0 bases from V and 5 bases from J, with 16 bases between. CDR1 and CDR2 from the germline V gene are DFQATT and SNEGSKA (reference sequence). The CDR3 spans 15 residues.

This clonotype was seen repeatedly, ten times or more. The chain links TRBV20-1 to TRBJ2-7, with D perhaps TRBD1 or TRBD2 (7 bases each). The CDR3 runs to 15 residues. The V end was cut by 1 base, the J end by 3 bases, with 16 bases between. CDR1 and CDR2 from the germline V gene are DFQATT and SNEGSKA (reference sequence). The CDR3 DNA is TGCAGTGCTAGAGTTCCAGGGGGGGAGGACTACGAGCAGTACTTC. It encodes CSARVPGGEDYEQYF.

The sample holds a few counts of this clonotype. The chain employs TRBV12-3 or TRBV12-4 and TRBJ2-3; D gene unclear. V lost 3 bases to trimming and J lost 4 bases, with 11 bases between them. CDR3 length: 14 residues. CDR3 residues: CASSLISPADTQYF. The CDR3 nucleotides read TGTGCCAGCAGTTTGATATCGCCAGCAGATACGCAGTATTTT.

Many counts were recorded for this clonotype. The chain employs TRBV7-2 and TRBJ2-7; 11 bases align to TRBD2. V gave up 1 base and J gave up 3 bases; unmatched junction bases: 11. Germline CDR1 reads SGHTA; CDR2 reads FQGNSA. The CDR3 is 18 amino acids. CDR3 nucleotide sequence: TGTGCCAGCAGCTTAGAAGCGGGGTTGGGGACTAGCGGCTACGAGCAGTACTTC. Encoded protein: CASSLEAGLGTSGYEQYF.

CDR3: CASSVSGLPYEQYF. CDR3 nucleotide sequence: TGTGCCAGCAGTGTTAGCGGGTTACCCTACGAGCAGTACTTC. This chain links TRBV25-1 with TRBJ2-7, with 7 bases fitting TRBD2. The CDR3 is 14 residues long. CDR1 and CDR2 from the germline V gene are MGHDK and SYGVNS. Losses at the gene ends were 4 bases for V and 2 bases for J; bases not matched to a gene: 5.

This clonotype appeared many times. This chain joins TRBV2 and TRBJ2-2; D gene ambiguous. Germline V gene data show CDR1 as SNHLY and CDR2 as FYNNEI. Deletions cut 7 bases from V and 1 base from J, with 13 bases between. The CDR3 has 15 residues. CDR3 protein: CASKEAAQNTGELFF. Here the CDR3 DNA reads TGTGCCAGCAAGGAAGCCGCTCAGAACACCGGGGAGCTGTTTTTT.

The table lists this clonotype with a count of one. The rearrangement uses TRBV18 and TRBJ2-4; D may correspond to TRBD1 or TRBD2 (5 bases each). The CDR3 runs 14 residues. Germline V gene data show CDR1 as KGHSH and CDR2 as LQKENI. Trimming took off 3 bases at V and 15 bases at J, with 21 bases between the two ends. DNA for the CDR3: TGTGCCAGCTCACCTAATACCGAGGGGAAGAGGTTGTACTTC. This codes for CASSPNTEGKRLYF.

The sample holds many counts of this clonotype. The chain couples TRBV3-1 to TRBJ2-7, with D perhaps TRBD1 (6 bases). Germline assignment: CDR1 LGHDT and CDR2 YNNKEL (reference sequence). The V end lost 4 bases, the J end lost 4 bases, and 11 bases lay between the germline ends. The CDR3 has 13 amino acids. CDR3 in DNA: TGTGCCAGCAGCCCCAACAGGGTTTACGAGCAGTACTTC. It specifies CASSPNRVYEQYF.

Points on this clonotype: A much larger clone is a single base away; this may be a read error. The CDR3 coding sequence is TGTGCCAGCAGTGAGTTCGGGACAATAACCGGGGAGCTGTTTTTT. Encoded protein: CASSEFGTITGELFF. J is TRBJ2-2 and V is TRBV6-1; D perhaps matches TRBD1 (6 bases). V lost 3 bases and J lost 5, with 13 bases in between. This CDR3 is 15 amino acids long. Germline-derived CDR1 and CDR2 are MNHNS and SASEGT.

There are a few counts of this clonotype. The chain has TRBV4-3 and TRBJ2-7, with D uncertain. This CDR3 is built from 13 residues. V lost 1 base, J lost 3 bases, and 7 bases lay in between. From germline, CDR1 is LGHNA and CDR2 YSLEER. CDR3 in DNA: TGCGCCAGCAGCCAAGGCCTAGACTACGAGCAGTACTTC. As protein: CASSQGLDYEQYF.

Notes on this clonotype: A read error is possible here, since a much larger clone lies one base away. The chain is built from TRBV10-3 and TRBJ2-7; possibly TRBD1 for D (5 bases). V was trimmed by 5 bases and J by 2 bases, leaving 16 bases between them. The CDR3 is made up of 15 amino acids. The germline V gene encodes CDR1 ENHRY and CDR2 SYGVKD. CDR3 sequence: CAISLFAGSAYEQYF. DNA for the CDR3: TGTGCCATCAGTCTGTTCGCAGGGTCGGCCTACGAGCAGTACTTC.

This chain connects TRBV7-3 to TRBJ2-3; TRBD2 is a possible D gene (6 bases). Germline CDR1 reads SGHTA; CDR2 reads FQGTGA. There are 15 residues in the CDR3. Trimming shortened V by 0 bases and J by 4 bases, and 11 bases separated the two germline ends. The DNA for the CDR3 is TGTGCCAGCAGCTTAACGGGCGGGAAAGCAGATACGCAGTATTTT. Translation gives CASSLTGGKADTQYF. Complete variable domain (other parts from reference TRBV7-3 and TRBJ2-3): GAGVSQTPSNKVTEKGKYVELRCDPISGHTALYWYRQSLGQGPEFLIYFQGTGAADDSGLPNDRFFAVRPEGSVSTLKIQRTERGDSAVYLCASSLTGGKADTQYFGPGTRLTVL.

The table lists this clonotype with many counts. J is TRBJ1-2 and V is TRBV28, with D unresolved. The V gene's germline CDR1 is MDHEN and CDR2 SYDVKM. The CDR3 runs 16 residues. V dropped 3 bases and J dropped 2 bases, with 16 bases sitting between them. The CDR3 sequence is CASSFVGGGRNYGYTF. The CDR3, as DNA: TGTGCCAGCAGTTTTGTAGGTGGAGGAAGGAACTATGGCTACACCTTC.

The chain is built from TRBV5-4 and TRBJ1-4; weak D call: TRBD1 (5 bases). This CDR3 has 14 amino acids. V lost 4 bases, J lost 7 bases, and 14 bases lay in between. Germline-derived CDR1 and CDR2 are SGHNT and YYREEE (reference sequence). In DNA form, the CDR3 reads TGTGCCAGCAGCCCCGGGCAGGGCTTTGAAAAACTGTTTTTT. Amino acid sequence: CASSPGQGFEKLFF.

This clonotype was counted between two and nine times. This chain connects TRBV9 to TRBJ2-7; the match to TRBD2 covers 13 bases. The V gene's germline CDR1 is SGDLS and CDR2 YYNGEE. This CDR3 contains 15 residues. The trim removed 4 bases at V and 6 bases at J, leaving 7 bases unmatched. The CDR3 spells CASSPRTSGSVEQYF. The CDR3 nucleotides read TGTGCCAGCAGCCCAAGGACTAGCGGGAGCGTCGAGCAGTACTTC.

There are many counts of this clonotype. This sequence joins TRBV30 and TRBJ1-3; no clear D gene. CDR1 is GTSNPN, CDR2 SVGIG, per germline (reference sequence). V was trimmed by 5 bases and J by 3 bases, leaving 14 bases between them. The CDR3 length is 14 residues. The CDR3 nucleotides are TGTGCCTGGGACCCTGCGAGCGGTGGAAACACCATATATTTT. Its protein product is CAWDPASGGNTIYF.

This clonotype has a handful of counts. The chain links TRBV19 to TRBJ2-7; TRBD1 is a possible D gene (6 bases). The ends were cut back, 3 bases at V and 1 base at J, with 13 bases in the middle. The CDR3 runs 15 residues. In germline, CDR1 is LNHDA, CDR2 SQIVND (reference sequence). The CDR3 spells CASSMIVGTSYEQYF. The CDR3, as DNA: TGTGCCAGTAGTATGATTGTTGGGACATCCTACGAGCAGTACTTC.

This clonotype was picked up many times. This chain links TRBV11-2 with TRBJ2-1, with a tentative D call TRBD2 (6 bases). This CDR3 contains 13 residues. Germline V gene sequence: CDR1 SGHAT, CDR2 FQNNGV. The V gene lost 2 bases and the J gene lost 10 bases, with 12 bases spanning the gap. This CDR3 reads CASSLTSRGEQFF. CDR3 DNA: TGTGCCAGCAGCTTAACATCTCGGGGGGAGCAGTTCTTC.